The present entry profiles one T cell receptor (beta chain) with its context. The data belong to a study of blood T cell repertoires in COVID-19. Looking at the study overall: COVID-19 samples, acute and convalescent, were from the United States, Italy and Spain. T cells, B-cell-depleted T cells, or PBMCs supplied cDNA or gDNA.

The CDR3 contains 14 residues. Trimming left V 4 bases short and J 6 bases short, with 12 bases between. CDR1 and CDR2 from the germline V gene are SNHLY and FYNNEI. Participants were aged about 18 to 100 years, lived in under 25 US areas, and enrolled virtually. Recovery meant two consecutive negative NP/OP PCR tests, professional clearance, or resolved symptoms. The method was immunoSEQ multiplex PCR; TCRdb's version includes in-frame clones alone and lacks a portion of them. The table shows some 330,000 clones, with 83% occurring only once. The receptor was isolated from a woman aged 45-60 years who had recovered from COVID-19. Sequenced: PBMCs or T cells enriched from blood (not recorded which). The rearrangement links TRBV2 to TRBJ2-2; D might be TRBD1 (8 bases). In nucleotides, the CDR3 is TGTGCCAGCAGTGGACAGGGGAGGGCCGGGGAGCTGTTTTTT. Protein product: CASSGQGRAGELFF. The complete variable domain, with remaining parts taken from reference TRBV2 and TRBJ2-2, reads EPEVTQTPSHQVTQMGQEVILRCVPISNHLYFYWYRQILGQKVEFLVSFYNNEISEKSEIFDDQFSVERPDGSNFTLKIRSTKLEDSAMYFCASSGQGRAGELFFGEGSRLTVL.